Listed here is a single T cell receptor (beta chain). This sample was taken from a study of T cell changes during pregnancy in multiple sclerosis. TCRdb's table, derived via immunoSEQ multiplex PCR, lists solely in-frame clones and lacks some. The sample carries fewer than 65,000 clones, 92% recorded once. Specimen: CD4+ T cells from peripheral blood mononuclear cells, collected after pregnancy. The TCR was taken from a female donor with multiple sclerosis, enrolled in a pregnancy study.

CDR3 region: CASSLASGANYEQYF. The CDR3, as DNA: TGCGCCAGCAGCTTGGCCAGCGGGGCTAACTACGAGCAGTACTTC. The J gene is TRBJ2-7, the V gene TRBV5-1; TRBD2 aligns across 7 bases. The CDR3 runs 15 residues. CDR1 and CDR2 from the germline V gene are SGHRS and YFSETQ. V lost 0 bases, J lost 3 bases, and 6 bases stayed unmatched.